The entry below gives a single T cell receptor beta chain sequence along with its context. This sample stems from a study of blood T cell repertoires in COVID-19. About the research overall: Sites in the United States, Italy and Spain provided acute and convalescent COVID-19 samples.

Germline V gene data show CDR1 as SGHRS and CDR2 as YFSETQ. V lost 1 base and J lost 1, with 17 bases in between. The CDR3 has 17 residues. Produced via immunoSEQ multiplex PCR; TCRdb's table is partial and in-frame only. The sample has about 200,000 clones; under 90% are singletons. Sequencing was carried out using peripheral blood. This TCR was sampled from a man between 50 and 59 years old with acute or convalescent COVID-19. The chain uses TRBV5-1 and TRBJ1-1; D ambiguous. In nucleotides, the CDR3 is TGCGCCAGCAGCTTGATCGGACCCGTAGGAGGGAACACTGAAGCTTTCTTT. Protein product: CASSLIGPVGGNTEAFF.